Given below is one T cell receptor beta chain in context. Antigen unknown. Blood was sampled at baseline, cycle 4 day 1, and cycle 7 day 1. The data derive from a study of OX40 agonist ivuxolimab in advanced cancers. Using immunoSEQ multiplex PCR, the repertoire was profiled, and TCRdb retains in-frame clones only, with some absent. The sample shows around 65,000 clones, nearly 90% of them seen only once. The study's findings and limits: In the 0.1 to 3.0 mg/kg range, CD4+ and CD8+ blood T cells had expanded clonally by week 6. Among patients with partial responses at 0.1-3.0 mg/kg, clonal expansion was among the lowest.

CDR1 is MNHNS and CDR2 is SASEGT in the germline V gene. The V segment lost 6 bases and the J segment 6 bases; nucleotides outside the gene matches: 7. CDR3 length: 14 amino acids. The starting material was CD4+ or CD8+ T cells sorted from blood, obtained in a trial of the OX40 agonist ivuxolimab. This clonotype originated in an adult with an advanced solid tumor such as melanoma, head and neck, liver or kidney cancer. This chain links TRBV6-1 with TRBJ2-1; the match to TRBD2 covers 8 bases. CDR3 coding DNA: TGTGCCAGCAGCGCGGGACTAGGGCTCAATGAGCAGTTCTTC. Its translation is CASSAGLGLNEQFF.